This T cell receptor beta chain was documented in a study of T-cell memory formation after mild COVID-19. For the study at large: Largely donor-specific sequence clusters came from a couple of donors. Whole-study results and caveats: Certain responding clones were present in pre-infection memory, suggesting participation of cross-reactive memory. Largely, contracting CD4+ clones fell within CM and EM, and contracting CD8+ clones within EMRA.

Constant-segment primers were used for 5'RACE, and the resulting TCR alpha and TCR beta cDNA libraries carried sample barcodes and UMIs. TCRdb reprocessed the 5' RACE reads with MiXCR, giving one entry per CDR3 protein. The sample lists about 470,000 distinct CDR3 sequences, about 23% occurring once. Germline V gene sequence: CDR1 MNHEY, CDR2 SVGAGI. V lost 7 bases and J lost 3, with 10 bases in between. This CDR3 is built from 13 residues. This clonotype appeared a few times. The target antigen is unknown. This TCR came from an adult woman who had mild COVID-19 (a few samples of this study predate the infection). Cell type and time point are not known. The V call is TRBV6-5, the J call TRBJ2-1; D is possibly TRBD2 (6 bases). The sample consisted of PBMCs or a T cell subset sorted from them (not recorded which). The CDR3 sequence: CASKRVNYNEQFF. In DNA form, the CDR3 reads TGTGCCAGCAAGCGGGTAAACTACAATGAGCAGTTCTTC.